The T cell receptor beta chain described here comes from a study of OX40 agonist ivuxolimab in advanced cancers. Study overall: Patients took ivuxolimab, an agonistic anti-OX40 (CD134) antibody. Hepatocellular carcinoma, melanoma, renal cell or head and neck cancer was diagnosed in the dose-escalation patients.

TCRdb's table, derived via immunoSEQ multiplex PCR, lists solely in-frame clones and lacks some. Of approximately 70,000 clones in the sample, about 93% were seen once. General study findings and limits: Certain nonresponding patients likewise had low normalized T-cell clonal expansion. Both blood CD4+ and CD8+ T cells showed clonal growth by week 6 at 0.1 to 3.0 mg/kg.

V gave up 5 bases and J gave up 6 bases; unmatched junction bases: 8. Germline V CDR1 and CDR2: KGHSH, LQKENI. This CDR3 has 14 residues. Worth noting for this clone: The antigen is unknown.

The clonotype was recovered from an adult with an advanced solid tumor such as melanoma, head and neck, liver or kidney cancer. This specimen consisted of CD4+ or CD8+ T cells sorted from blood, obtained in a trial of the OX40 agonist ivuxolimab. This rearrangement joins TRBV18 to TRBJ2-7, with TRBD1 matching 9 bases. The DNA for the CDR3 is TGTGCCAGCTCAGGCGGGACAGGGTCTACCGAGCAGTACTTC. As protein: CASSGGTGSTEQYF.